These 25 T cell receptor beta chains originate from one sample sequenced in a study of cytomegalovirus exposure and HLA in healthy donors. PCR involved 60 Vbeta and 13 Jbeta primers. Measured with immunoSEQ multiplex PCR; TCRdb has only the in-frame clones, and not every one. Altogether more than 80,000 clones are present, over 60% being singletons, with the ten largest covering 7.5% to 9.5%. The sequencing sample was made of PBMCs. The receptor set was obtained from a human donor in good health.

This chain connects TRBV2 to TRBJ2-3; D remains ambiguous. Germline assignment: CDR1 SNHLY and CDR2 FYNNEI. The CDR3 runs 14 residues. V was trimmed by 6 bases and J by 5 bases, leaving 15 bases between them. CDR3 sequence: CASRRGSVGDTQYF. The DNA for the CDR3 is TGTGCCAGCAGGAGAGGATCAGTCGGAGATACGCAGTATTTT. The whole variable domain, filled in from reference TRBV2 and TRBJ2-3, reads EPEVTQTPSHQVTQMGQEVILRCVPISNHLYFYWYRQILGQKVEFLVSFYNNEISEKSEIFDDQFSVERPDGSNFTLKIRSTKLEDSAMYFCASRRGSVGDTQYFGPGTRLTVL.

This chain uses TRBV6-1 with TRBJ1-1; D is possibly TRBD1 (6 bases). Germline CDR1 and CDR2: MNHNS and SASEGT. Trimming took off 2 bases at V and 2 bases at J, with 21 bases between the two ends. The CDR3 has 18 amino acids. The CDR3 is CASSEHARQTGLNTEAFF. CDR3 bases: TGTGCCAGCAGTGAACACGCGCGGCAGACAGGCCTCAACACTGAAGCTTTCTTT.

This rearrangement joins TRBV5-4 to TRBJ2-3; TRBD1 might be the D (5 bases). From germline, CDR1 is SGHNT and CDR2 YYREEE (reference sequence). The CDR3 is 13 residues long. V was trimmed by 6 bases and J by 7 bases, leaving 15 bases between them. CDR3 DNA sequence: TGTGCCAGCATGGAGACAGACTCATATACGCAGTATTTT. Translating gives CASMETDSYTQYF.

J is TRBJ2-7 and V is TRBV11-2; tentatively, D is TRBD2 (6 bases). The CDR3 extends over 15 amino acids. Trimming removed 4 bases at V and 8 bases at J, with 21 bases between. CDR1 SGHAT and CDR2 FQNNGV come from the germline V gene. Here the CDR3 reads CASSSRLIGSPKQYF. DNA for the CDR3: TGTGCCAGCAGCTCCAGACTTATCGGGAGCCCGAAGCAGTACTTC.

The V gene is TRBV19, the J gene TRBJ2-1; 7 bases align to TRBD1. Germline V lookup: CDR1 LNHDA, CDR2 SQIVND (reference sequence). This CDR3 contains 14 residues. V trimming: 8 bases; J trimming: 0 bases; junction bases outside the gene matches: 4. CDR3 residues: CASQGQPSYNEQFF. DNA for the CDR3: TGTGCCAGTCAGGGACAGCCCTCCTACAATGAGCAGTTCTTC. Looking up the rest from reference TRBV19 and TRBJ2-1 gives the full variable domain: DGGITQSPKYLFRKEGQNVTLSCEQNLNHDAMYWYRQDPGQGLRLIYYSQIVNDFQKGDIAEGYSVSREKKESFPLTVTSAQKNPTAFYLCASQGQPSYNEQFFGPGTRLTVL.

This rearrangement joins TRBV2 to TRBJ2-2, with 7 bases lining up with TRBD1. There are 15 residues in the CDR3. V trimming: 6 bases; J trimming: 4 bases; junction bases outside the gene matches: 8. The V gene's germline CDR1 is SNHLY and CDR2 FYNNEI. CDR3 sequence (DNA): TGTGCCAGCAGACAACAGGGGCTAAGCACCGGGGAGCTGTTTTTT. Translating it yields CASRQQGLSTGELFF.

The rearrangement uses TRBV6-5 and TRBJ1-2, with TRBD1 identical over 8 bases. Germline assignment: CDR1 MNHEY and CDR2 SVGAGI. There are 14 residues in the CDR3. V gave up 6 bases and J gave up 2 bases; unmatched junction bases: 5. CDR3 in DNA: TGTGCCAGCAGACAGGGGGTCCAAAACTATGGCTACACCTTC. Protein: CASRQGVQNYGYTF.

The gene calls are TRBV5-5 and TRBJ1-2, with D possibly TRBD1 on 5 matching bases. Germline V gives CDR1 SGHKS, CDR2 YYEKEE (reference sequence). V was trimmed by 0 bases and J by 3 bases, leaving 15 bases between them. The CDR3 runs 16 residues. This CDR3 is CASSLDYTGVDYGYTF. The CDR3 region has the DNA TGTGCCAGCAGCTTGGACTACACGGGGGTGGACTATGGCTACACCTTC.

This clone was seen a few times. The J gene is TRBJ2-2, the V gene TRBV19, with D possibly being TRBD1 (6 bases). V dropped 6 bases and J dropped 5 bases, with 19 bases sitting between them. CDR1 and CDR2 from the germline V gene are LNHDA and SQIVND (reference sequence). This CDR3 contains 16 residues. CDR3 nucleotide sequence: TGTGCCAGTAGCAGAGGGCAGGGGCCGGGAACCGGGGAGCTGTTTTTT. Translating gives CASSRGQGPGTGELFF.

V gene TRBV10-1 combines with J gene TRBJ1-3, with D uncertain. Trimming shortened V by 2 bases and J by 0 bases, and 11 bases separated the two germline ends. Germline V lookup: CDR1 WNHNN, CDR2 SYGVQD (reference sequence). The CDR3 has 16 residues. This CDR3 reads CASSEGSWSSGNTIYF. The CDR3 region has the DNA TGCGCCAGCAGTGAGGGGAGTTGGAGCTCTGGAAACACCATATATTTT.

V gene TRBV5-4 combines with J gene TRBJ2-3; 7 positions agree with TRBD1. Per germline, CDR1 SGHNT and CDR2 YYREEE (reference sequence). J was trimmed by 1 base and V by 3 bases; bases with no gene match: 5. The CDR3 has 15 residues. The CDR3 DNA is TGTGCCAGCAGCTCGGGACAGAGAGGCACAGATACGCAGTATTTT. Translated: CASSSGQRGTDTQYF.

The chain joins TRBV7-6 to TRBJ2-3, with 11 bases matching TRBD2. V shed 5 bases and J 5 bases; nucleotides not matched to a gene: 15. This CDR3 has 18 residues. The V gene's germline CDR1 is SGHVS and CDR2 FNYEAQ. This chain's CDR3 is CASSHLSGTSGLGDTQYF. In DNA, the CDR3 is TGTGCCAGCAGCCATCTCTCCGGGACTAGCGGCCTGGGAGATACGCAGTATTTT.

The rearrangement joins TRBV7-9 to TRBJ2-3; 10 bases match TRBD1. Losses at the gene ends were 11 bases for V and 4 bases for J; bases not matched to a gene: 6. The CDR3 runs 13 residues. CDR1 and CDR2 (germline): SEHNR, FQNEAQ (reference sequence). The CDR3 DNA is TGTGCCCTCGGACAGGGGGGACCAGATACGCAGTATTTT. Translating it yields CALGQGGPDTQYF.

The DNA for the CDR3 is TGTGCCAGTAGTATTAGTAAGGGAGTAACCTACGAGCAGTACTTC. Translated: CASSISKGVTYEQYF. This sequence joins TRBV19 and TRBJ2-7, with D maybe TRBD2 (5 bases). This CDR3 is built from 15 residues. Germline CDR1 LNHDA, CDR2 SQIVND (reference sequence). Trimming removed 3 bases at V and 2 bases at J, with 14 bases between.

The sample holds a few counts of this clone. CDR3 DNA sequence: TGTGCCTGGAGTGCAGGACAGGTTAATAATGAAAAACTGTTTTTT. It is translated as CAWSAGQVNNEKLFF. The rearrangement joins TRBV30 to TRBJ1-4; the match to TRBD1 covers 7 bases. The CDR3 spans 15 residues. V shed 1 base and J 4 bases; nucleotides not matched to a gene: 6. Germline V gene data show CDR1 as GTSNPN and CDR2 as SVGIG (reference sequence). The whole variable domain, remainder taken from reference TRBV30 and TRBJ1-4, is SQTIHQWPATLVQPVGSPLSLECTVEGTSNPNLYWYRQAAGRGLQLLFYSVGIGQISSEVPQNLSASRPQDRQFILSSKKLLLSDSGFYLCAWSAGQVNNEKLFFGSGTQLSVL.

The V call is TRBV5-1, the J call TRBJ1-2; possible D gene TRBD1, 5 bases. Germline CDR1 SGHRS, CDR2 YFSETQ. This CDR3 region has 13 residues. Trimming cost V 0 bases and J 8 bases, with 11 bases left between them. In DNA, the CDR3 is TGCGCCAGCAGCTTGGAGGGGAAGGAAGGCTACACCTTC. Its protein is CASSLEGKEGYTF.

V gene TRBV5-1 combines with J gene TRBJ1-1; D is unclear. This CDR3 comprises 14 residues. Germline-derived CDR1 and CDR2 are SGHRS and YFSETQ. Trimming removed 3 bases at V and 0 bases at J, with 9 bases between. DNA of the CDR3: TGCGCCAGCAGCTGGAGGGTTTTGAACACTGAAGCTTTCTTT. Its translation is CASSWRVLNTEAFF. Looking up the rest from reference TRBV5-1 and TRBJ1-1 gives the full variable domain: KAGVTQTPRYLIKTRGQQVTLSCSPISGHRSVSWYQQTPGQGLQFLFEYFSETQRNKGNFPGRFSGRQFSNSRSEMNVSTLELGDSALYLCASSWRVLNTEAFFGQGTRLTVV.

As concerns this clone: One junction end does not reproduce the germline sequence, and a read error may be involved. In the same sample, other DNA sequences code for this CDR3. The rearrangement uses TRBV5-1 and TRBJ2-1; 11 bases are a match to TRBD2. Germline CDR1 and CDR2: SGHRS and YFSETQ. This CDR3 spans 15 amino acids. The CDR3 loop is CASSILAGEGNEQFF. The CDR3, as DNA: TGCGCCAGCAGCATACTAGCGGGAGAAGGCAATGAACAGTTCTTC.

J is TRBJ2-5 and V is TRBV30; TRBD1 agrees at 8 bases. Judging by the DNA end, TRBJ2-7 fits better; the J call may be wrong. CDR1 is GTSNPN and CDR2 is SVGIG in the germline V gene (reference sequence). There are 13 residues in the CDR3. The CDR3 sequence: CAWSGTGQYEQYF. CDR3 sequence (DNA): TGTGCCTGGAGCGGGACAGGTCAATACGAGCAGTACTTC.

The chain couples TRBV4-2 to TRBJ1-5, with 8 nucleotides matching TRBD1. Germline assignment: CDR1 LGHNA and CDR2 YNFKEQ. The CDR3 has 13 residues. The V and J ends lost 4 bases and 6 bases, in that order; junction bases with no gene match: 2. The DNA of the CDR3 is TGTGCCAGCAGCCCAGGGGGCTTTCAGCCCCAGCATTTT. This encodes CASSPGGFQPQHF.

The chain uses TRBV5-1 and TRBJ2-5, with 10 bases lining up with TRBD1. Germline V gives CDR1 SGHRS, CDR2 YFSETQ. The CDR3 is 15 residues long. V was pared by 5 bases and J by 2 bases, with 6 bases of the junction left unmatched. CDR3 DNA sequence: TGCGCCAGCAGGCAGGTGGGACAGGGGCAAGAGACCCAGTACTTC. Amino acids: CASRQVGQGQETQYF.

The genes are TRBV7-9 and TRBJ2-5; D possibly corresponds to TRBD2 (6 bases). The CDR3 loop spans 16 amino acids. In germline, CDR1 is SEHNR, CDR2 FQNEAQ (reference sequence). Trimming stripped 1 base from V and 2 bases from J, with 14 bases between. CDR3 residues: CASSLGSRGWQETQYF. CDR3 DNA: TGTGCCAGCAGCTTAGGATCGCGGGGTTGGCAAGAGACCCAGTACTTC.

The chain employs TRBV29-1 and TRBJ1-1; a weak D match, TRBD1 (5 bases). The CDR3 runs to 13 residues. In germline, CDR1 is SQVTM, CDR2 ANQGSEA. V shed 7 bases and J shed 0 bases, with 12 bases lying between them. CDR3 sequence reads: CSAGGGMNTEAFF. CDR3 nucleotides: TGCAGCGCCGGGGGGGGGATGAACACTGAAGCTTTCTTT. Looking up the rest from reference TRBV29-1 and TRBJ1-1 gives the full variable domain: SAVISQKPSRDICQRGTSLTIQCQVDSQVTMMFWYRQQPGQSLTLIATANQGSEATYESGFVIDKFPISRPNLTFSTLTVSNMSPEDSSIYLCSAGGGMNTEAFFGQGTRLTVV.

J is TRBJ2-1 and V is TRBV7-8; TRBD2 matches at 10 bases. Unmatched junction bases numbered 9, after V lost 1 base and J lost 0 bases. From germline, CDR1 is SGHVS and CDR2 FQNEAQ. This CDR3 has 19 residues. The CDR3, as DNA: TGTGCCAGCAGCTTAGATGCCCTAAGACTAGCGGGCTCCTACAATGAGCAGTTCTTC. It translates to CASSLDALRLAGSYNEQFF.

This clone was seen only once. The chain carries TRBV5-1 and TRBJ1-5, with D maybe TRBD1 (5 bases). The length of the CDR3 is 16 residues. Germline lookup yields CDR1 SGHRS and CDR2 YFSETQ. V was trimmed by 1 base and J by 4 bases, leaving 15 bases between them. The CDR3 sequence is CASSLLPARANQPQHF. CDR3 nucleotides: TGCGCCAGCAGCTTGCTTCCGGCCAGGGCGAATCAGCCCCAGCATTTT.